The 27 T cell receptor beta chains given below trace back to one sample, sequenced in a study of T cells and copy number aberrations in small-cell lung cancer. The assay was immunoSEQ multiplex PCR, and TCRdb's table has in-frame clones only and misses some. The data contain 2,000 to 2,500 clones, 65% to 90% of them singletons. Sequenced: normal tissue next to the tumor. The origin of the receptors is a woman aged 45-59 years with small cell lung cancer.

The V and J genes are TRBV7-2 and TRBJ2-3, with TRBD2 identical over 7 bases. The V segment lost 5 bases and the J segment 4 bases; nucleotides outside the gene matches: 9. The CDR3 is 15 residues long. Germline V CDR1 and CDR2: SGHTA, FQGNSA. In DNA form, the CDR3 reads TGTGCCAGCAGCCCGGAGCTAGCGGTTTCAGATACGCAGTATTTT. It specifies CASSPELAVSDTQYF. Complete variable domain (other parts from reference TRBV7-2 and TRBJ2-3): GAGVSQSPSNKVTEKGKDVELRCDPISGHTALYWYRQSLGQGLEFLIYFQGNSAPDKSGLPSDRFSAERTGGSVSTLTIQRTQQEDSAVYLCASSPELAVSDTQYFGPGTRLTVL.

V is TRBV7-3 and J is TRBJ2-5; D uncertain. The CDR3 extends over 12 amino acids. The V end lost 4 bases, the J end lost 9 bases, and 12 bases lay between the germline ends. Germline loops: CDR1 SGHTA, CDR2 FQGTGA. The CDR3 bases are TGTGCCAGCAGCTCCCCCTCATCGGCCCAGTACTTC. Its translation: CASSSPSSAQYF.

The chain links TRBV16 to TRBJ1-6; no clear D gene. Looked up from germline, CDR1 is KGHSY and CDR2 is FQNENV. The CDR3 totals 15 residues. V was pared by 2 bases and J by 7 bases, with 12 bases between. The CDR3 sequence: CASSQGGGPNSPLHF. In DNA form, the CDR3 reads TGTGCCAGCAGCCAAGGTGGCGGACCAAATTCACCCCTCCACTTT. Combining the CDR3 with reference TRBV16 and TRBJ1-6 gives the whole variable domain GEEVAQTPKHLVRGEGQKAKLYCAPIKGHSYVFWYQQVLKNEFKFLISFQNENVFDETGMPKERFSAKCLPNSPCSLEIQATKLEDSAVYFCASSQGGGPNSPLHFGNGTRLTVT.

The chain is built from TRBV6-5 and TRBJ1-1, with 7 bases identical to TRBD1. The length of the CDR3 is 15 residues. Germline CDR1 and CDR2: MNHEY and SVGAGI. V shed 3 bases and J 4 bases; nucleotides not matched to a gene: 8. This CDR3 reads CASSYGKPGGTEAFF. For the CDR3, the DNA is TGTGCCAGCAGTTATGGAAAACCAGGGGGCACTGAAGCTTTCTTT.

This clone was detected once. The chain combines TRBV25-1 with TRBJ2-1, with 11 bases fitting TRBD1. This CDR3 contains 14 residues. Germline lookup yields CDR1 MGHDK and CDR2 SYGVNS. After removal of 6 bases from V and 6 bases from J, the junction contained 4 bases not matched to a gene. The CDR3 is CASSFGTGGNEQFF. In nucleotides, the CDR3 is TGTGCCAGCAGCTTCGGGACAGGGGGCAATGAGCAGTTCTTC.

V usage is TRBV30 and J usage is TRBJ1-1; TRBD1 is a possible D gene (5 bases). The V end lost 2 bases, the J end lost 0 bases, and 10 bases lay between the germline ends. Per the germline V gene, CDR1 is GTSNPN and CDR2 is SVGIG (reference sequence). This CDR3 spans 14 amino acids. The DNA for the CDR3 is TGTGCCTGGAGTCCCGTAGGGGTGAACACTGAAGCTTTCTTT. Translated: CAWSPVGVNTEAFF.

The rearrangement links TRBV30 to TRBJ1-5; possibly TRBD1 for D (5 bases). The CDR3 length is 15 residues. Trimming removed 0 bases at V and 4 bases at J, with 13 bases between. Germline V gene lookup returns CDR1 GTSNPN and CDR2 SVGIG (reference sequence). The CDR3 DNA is TGTGCCTGGAGTGTAATGTCAGGGCTAAATCAGCCCCAGCATTTT. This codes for CAWSVMSGLNQPQHF.

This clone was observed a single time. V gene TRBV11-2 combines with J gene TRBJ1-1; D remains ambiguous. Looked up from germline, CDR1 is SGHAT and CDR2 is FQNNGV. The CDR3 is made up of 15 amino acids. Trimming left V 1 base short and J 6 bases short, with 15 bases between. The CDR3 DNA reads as TGTGCCAGCAGCTTAGGGGGAGGGAATAACGCTGAAGCTTTCTTT. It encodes CASSLGGGNNAEAFF.

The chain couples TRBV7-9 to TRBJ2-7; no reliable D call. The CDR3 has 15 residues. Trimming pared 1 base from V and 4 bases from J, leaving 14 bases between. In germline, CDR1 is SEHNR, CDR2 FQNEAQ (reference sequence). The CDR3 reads CASSLEASTRYEQYF. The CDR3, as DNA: TGTGCCAGCAGCTTAGAAGCTAGTACCCGGTACGAGCAGTACTTC.

The CDR3 loop is CASSLGGVQGETQYF. The CDR3 coding sequence is TGCGCCAGCAGCTTGGGTGGCGTCCAGGGGGAGACCCAGTACTTC. The gene calls are TRBV5-1 and TRBJ2-5, with D possibly being TRBD1 (6 bases). The CDR3 covers 15 residues. Germline V gene sequence: CDR1 SGHRS, CDR2 YFSETQ. Trimming removed 0 bases at V and 5 bases at J, with 14 bases between.

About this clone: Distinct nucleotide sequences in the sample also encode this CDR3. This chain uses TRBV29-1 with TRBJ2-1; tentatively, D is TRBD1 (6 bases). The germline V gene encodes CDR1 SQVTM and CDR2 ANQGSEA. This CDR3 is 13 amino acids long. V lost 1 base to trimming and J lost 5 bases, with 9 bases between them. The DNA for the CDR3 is TGCAGCGTTGAAGGGACAGTAGACAATGAGCAGTTCTTC. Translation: CSVEGTVDNEQFF.

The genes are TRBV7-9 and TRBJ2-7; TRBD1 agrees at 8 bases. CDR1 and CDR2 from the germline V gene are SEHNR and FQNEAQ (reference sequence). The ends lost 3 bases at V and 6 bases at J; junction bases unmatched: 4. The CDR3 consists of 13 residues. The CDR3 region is CASSFGTGGEQYF. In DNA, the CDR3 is TGTGCCAGCAGCTTCGGGACAGGTGGCGAGCAGTACTTC.

In DNA form, the CDR3 reads TGTGCCAGCAGTGATTCGGACCAGACCGGGGAGCTGTTTTTT. It yields the protein CASSDSDQTGELFF. The chain couples TRBV6-4 to TRBJ2-2; no clear D gene. The V gene's germline CDR1 is MRHNA and CDR2 SNTAGT. V was pared by 3 bases and J by 5 bases, with 10 bases between. CDR3 length: 14 amino acids.

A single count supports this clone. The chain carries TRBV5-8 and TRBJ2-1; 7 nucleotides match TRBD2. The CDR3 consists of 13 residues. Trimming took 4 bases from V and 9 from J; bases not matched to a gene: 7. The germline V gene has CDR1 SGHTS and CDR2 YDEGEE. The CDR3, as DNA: TGTGCCAGCAGCCCAAATCGGGGGGTTGAGCAGTTCTTC. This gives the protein CASSPNRGVEQFF.

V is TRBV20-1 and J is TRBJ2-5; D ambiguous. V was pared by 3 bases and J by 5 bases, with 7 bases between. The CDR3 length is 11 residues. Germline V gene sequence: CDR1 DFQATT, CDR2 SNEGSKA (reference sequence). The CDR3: CSASALETQYF. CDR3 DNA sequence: TGCAGTGCTAGTGCCCTTGAGACCCAGTACTTC.

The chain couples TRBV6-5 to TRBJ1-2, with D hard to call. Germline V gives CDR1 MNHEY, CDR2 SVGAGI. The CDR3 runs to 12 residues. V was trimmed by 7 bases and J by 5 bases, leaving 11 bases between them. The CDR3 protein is CASTRSGYGYTF. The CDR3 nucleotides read TGTGCCAGCACCCGAAGCGGATATGGCTACACCTTC.

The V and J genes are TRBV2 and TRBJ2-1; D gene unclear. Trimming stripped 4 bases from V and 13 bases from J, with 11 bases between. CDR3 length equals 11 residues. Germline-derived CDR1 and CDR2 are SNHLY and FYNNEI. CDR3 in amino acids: CASSGETQQFF. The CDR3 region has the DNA TGTGCCAGCAGTGGAGAGACACAACAGTTCTTC.

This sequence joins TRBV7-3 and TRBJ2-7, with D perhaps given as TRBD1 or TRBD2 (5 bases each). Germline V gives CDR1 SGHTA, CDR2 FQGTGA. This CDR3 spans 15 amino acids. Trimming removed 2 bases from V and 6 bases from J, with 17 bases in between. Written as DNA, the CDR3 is TGTGCCAGCAGCTTACATGGTCGGGACGCCGGCGAGCAGTACTTC. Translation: CASSLHGRDAGEQYF. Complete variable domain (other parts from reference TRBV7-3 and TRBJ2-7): GAGVSQTPSNKVTEKGKYVELRCDPISGHTALYWYRQSLGQGPEFLIYFQGTGAADDSGLPNDRFFAVRPEGSVSTLKIQRTERGDSAVYLCASSLHGRDAGEQYFGPGTRLTVT.

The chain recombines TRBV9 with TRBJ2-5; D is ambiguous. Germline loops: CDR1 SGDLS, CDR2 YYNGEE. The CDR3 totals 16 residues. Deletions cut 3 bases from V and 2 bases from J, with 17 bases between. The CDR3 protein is CASSAPLRGSQETQYF. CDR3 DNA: TGTGCCAGCAGCGCCCCCCTGCGAGGATCACAAGAGACCCAGTACTTC.

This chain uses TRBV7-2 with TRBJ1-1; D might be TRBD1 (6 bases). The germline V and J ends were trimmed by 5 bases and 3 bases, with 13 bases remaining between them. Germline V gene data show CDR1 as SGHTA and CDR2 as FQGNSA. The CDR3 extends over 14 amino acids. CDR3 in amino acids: CASSAQGSDTEAFF. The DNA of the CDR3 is TGTGCCAGCAGCGCACAGGGTAGTGACACTGAAGCTTTCTTT.

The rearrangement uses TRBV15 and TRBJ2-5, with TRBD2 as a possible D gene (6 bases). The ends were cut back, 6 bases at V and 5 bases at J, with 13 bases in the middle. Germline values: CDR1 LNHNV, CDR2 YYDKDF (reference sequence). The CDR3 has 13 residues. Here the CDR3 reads CATSNYREETQYF. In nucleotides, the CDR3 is TGTGCCACCAGTAACTACCGGGAGGAGACCCAGTACTTC.

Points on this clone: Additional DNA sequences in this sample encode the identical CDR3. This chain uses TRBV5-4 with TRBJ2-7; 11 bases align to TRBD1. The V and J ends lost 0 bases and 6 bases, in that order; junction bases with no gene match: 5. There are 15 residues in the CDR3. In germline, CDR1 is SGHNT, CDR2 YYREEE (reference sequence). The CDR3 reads CASSLAGTGGVEQYF. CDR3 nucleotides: TGTGCCAGCAGCTTGGCTGGGACAGGGGGGGTCGAGCAGTACTTC.

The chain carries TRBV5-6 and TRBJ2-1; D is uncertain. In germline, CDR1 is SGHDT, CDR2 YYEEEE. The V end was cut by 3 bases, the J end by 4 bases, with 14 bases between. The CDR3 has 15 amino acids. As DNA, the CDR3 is TGTGCCAGCAGCTCCTGGACCTACGATTACAATGAGCAGTTCTTC. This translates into CASSSWTYDYNEQFF.

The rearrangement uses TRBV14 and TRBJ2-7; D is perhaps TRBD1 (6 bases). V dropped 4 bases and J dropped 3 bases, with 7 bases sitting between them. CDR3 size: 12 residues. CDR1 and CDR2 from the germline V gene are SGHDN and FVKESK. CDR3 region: CASSPQGYEQYF. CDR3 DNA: TGTGCCAGCAGCCCACAGGGCTACGAGCAGTACTTC.

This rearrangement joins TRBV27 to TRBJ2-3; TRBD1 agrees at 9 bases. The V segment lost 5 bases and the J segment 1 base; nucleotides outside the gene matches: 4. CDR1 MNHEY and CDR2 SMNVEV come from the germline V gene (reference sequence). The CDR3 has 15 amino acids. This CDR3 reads CASSRWTGGTDTQYF. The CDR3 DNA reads TGTGCCAGCAGTCGTTGGACAGGGGGCACAGATACGCAGTATTTT.

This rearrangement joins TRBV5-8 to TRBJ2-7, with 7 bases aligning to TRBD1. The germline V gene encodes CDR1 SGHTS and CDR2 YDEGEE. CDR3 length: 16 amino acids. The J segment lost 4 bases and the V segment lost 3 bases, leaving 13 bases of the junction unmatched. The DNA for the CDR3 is TGTGCCAGCAGCTCTCTCCAGGGGGACCTCACGTACGAGCAGTACTTC. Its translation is CASSSLQGDLTYEQYF.

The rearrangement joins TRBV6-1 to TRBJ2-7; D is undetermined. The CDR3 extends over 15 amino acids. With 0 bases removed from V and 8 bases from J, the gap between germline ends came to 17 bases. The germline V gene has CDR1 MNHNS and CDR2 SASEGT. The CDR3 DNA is TGTGCCAGCAGTGAAGCCAGCCAGGATGCTACGAAGCAGTACTTC. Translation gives CASSEASQDATKQYF.